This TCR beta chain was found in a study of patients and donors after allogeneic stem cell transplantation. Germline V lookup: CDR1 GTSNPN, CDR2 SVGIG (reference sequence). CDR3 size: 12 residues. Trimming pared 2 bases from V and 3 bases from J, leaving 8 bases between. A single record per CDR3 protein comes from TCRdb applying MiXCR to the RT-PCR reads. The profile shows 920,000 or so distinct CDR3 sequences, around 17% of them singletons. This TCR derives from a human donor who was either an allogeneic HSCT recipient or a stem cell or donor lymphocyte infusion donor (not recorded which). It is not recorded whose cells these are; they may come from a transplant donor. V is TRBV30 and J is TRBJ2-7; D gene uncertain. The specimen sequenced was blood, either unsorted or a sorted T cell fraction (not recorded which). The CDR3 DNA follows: TGTGCCTGGAGTACTACACGCTACGAGCAGTACTTC. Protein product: CAWSTTRYEQYF.